The clone carrying this TCR beta chain was recorded a few times. The antigen remains undetermined. The germline V gene encodes CDR1 DFQATT and CDR2 SNEGSKA (reference sequence). This CDR3 contains 15 residues. V trimming: 0 bases; J trimming: 4 bases; junction bases outside the gene matches: 3. One entry per CDR3 protein, called by TCRdb with MiXCR from the 5' RACE reads. This table holds 170,000 or so distinct CDR3 sequences, 20% to 25% found once. These data belong to a study of T-cell memory formation after mild COVID-19. Study overall: Clustering of TCRs was largely donor specific.

Study-level results: CD4/CD8 balance characterized clones contracting day 15 to 85, and CD4+ skew characterized later expanders. CM and EM subsets held most contracting CD4+ clones; EMRA held CD8+ ones. SARS-CoV-2 specificity of second-wave clones peaking day 37 was unconfirmed.

V and J are TRBV20-1 and TRBJ2-1; TRBD1 agrees at 10 bases. Sequenced: PBMCs or a T cell subset sorted from them (not recorded which). The sequence derives from an adult woman who had mild COVID-19 (a few samples of this study predate the infection). Cell type and time point are not known. DNA for the CDR3: TGCAGTGCTAGAGAGGGACAGGGGTTTTACAATGAGCAGTTCTTC. Its translation is CSAREGQGFYNEQFF.